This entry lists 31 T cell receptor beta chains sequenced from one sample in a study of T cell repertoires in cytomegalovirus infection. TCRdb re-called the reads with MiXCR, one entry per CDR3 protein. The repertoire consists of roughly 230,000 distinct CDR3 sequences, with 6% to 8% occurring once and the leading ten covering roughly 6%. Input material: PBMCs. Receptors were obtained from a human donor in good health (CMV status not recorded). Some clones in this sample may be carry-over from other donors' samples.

The DNA for the CDR3 is TGTGCCAGCAGCGTGGTCGCAGGGTCCGGGGCCAACGTCCTGACTTTC. This gives the protein CASSVVAGSGANVLTF. V is TRBV6-1 and J is TRBJ2-6, with D possibly TRBD1 on 5 matching bases. Germline V gene sequence: CDR1 MNHNS, CDR2 SASEGT. The CDR3 is 16 residues long. The germline V and J ends were trimmed by 6 bases and 4 bases, with 16 bases remaining between them.

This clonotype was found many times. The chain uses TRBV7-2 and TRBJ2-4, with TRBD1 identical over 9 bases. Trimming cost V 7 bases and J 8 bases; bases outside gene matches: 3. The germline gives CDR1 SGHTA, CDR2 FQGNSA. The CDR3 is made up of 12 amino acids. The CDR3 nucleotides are TGTGCCAGCACGGGACAGGGATACATTCAGTACTTC. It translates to CASTGQGYIQYF.

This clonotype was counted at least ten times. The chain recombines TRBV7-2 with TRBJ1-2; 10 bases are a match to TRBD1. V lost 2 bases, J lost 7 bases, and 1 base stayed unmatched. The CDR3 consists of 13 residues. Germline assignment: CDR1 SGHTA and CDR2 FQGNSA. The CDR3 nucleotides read TGTGCCAGCAGCTTAAGACAGGGGGCTGGCTACACCTTC. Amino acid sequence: CASSLRQGAGYTF.

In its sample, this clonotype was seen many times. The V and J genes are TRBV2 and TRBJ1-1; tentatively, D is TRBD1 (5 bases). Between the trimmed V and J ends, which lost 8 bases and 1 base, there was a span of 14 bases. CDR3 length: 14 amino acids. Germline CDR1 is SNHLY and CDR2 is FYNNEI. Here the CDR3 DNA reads TGTGCCAGCGTTTTTGGGGACGGGAACACTGAAGCTTTCTTT. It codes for CASVFGDGNTEAFF.

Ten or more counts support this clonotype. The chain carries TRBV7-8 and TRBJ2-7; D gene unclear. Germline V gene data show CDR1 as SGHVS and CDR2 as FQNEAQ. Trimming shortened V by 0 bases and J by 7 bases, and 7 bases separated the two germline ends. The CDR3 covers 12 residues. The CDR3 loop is CASSLAAVEQYF. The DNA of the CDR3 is TGTGCCAGCAGCTTAGCGGCAGTTGAGCAGTACTTC.

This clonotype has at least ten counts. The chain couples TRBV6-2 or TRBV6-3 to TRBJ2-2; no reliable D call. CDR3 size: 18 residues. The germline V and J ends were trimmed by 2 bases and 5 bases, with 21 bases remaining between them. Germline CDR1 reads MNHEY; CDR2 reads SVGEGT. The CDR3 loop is CASSYPHLGGSKTGELFF. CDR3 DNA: TGTGCCAGCAGTTACCCGCACCTGGGTGGTTCAAAGACCGGGGAGCTGTTTTTT.

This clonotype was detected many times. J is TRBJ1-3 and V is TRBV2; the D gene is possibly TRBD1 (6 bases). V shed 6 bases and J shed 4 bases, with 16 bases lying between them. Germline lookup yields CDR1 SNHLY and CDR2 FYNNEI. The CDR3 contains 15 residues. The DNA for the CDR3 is TGTGCCAGCAGCTGGGAGGGGACAAGGGGAAACACCATATATTTT. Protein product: CASSWEGTRGNTIYF.

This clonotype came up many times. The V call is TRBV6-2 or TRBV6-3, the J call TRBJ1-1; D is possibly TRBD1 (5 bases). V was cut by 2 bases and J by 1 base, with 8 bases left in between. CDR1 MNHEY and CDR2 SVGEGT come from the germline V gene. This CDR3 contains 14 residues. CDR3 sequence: CASSYRQGNTEAFF. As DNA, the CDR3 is TGTGCCAGCAGTTACCGGCAGGGGAACACTGAAGCTTTCTTT.

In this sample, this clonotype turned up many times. CDR3 DNA: TGTGCCAGCAGCGGAACGGGACAGGGCGGTCAGCCCCAGCATTTT. Protein sequence: CASSGTGQGGQPQHF. V is TRBV7-2 and J is TRBJ1-5, with 9 bases fitting TRBD1. V shed 5 bases, J shed 6 bases, and the junction held 8 bases outside the gene matches. The germline CDR1 and CDR2 sequences are SGHTA and FQGNSA. The CDR3 consists of 15 residues.

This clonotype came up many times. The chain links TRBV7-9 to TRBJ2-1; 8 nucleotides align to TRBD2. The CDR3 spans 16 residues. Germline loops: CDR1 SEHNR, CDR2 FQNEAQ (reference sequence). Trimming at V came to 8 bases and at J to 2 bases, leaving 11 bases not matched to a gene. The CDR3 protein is CASQSGRGAAYNEQFF. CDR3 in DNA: TGTGCCAGCCAATCTGGGCGGGGGGCGGCCTACAATGAGCAGTTCTTC.

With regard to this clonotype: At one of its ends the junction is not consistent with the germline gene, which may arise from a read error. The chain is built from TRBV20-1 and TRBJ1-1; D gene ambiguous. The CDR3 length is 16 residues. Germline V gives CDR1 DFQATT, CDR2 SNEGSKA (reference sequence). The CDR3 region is CSAEKGQRVLNAEAFF. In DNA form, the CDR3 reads TGCAGTGCCGAAAAAGGGCAAAGGGTATTGAACGCTGAAGCTTTCTTT.

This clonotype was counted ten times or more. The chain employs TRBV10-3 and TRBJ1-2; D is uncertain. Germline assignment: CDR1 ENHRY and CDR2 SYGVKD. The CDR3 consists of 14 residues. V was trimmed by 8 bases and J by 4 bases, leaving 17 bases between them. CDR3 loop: CAIRPAGVGYGYTF. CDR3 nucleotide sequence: TGTGCCATCCGTCCGGCGGGTGTAGGCTATGGCTACACCTTC.

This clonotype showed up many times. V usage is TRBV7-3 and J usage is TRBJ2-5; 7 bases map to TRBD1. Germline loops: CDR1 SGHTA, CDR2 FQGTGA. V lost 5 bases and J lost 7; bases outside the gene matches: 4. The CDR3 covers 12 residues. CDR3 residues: CASSPPGGTQYF. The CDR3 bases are TGTGCCAGCAGCCCCCCAGGGGGGACCCAGTACTTC.

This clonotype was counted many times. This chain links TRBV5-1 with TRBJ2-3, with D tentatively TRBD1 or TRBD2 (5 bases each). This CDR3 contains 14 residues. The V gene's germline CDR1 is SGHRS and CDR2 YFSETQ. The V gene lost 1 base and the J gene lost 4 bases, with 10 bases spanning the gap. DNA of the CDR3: TGCGCCAGCAGCTTGAACAGGCGGGCAGATACGCAGTATTTT. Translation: CASSLNRRADTQYF.

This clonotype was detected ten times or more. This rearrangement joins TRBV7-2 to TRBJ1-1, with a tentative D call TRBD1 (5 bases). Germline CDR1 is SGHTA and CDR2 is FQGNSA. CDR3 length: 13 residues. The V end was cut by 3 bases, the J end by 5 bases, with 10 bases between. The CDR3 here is CASSFGDGTEAFF. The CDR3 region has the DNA TGTGCCAGCAGCTTCGGGGACGGGACTGAAGCTTTCTTT.

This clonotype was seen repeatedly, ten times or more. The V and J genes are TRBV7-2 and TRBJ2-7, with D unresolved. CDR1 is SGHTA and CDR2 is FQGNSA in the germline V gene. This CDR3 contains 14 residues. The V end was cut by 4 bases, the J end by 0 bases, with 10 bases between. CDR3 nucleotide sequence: TGTGCCAGCAGCTCCACGGCCCCCTCCTACGAGCAGTACTTC. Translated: CASSSTAPSYEQYF.

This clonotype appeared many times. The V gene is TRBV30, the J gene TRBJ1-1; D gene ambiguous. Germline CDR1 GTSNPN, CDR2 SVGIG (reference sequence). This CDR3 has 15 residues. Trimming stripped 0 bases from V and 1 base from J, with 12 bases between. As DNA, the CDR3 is TGTGCCTGGAGTGTACTTAGGACTCGGAACACTGAAGCTTTCTTT. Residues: CAWSVLRTRNTEAFF. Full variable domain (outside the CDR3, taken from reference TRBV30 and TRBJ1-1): SQTIHQWPATLVQPVGSPLSLECTVEGTSNPNLYWYRQAAGRGLQLLFYSVGIGQISSEVPQNLSASRPQDRQFILSSKKLLLSDSGFYLCAWSVLRTRNTEAFFGQGTRLTVV.

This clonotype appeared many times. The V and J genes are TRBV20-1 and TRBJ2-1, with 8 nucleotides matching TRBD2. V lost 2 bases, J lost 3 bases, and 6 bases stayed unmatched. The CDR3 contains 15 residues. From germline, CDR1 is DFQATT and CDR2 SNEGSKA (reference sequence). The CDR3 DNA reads TGCAGTGCTAGACCCGGGACTAGAAACTACAATGAGCAGTTCTTC. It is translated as CSARPGTRNYNEQFF.

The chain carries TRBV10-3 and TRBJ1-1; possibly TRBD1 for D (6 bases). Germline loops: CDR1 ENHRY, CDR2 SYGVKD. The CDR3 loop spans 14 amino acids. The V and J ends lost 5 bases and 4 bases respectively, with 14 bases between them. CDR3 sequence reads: CAISKDRAITEAFF. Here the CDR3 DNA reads TGTGCCATCAGTAAGGACAGAGCGATCACTGAAGCTTTCTTT.

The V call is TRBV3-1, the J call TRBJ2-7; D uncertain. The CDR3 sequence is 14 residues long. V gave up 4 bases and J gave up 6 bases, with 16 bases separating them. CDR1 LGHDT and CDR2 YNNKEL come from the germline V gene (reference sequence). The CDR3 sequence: CASSRDRSRAEQYF. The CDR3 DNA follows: TGTGCCAGCAGCCGCGATAGGAGTCGGGCCGAGCAGTACTTC.

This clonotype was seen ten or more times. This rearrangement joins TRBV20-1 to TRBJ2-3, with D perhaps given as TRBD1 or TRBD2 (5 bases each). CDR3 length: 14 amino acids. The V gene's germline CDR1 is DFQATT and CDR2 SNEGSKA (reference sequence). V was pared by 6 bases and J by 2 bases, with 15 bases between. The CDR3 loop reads CSAPRDPSTDTQYF. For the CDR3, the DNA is TGCAGTGCCCCCCGGGACCCGTCCACAGATACGCAGTATTTT.

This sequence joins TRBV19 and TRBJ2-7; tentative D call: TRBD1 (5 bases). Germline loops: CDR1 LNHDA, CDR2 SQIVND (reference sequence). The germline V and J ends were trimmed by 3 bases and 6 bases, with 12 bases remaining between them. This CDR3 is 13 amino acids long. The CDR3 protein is CASSIGQGSEQYF. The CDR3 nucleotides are TGTGCCAGTAGTATCGGGCAGGGCTCCGAGCAGTACTTC.

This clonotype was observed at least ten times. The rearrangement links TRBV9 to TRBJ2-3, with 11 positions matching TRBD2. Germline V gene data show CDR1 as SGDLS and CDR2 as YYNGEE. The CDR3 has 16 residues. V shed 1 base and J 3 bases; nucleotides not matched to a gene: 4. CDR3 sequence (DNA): TGTGCCAGCAGCGTACCTAGCGGGGGGCAGACAGATACGCAGTATTTT. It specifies CASSVPSGGQTDTQYF.

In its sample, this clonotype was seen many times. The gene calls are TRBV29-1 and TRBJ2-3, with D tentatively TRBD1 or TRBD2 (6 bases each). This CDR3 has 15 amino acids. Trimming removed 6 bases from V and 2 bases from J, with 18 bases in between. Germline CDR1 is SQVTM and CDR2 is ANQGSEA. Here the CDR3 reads CSVELGGPNTDTQYF. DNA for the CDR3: TGCAGCGTGGAACTAGGGGGGCCGAACACAGATACGCAGTATTTT.

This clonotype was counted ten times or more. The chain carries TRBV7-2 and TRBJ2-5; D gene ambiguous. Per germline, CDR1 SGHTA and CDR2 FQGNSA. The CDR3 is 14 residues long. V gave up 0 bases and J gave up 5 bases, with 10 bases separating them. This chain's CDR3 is CASSLAGNVETQYF. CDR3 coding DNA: TGTGCCAGCAGCTTAGCGGGCAATGTGGAGACCCAGTACTTC.

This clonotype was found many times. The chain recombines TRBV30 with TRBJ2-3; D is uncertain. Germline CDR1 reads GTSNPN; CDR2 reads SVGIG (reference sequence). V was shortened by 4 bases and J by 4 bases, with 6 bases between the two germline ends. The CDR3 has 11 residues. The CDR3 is CAWTPADTQYF. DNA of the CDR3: TGTGCCTGGACGCCGGCAGATACGCAGTATTTT.

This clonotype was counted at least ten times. CDR3 residues: CASSLLGSGASSPLHF. The DNA for the CDR3 is TGTGCCAGCAGCTTACTAGGTTCCGGGGCGTCTTCACCCCTCCACTTT. This sequence joins TRBV7-2 and TRBJ1-6; tentatively, D is TRBD1 (5 bases). CDR1 and CDR2 from the germline V gene are SGHTA and FQGNSA. This CDR3 contains 16 residues. The V end lost 2 bases, the J end lost 9 bases, and 17 bases lay between the germline ends.

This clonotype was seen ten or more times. The DNA of the CDR3 is TGTGCCAGCAACCAGCCCGCGACGGGGGCGCAGTATTTT. This codes for CASNQPATGAQYF. The rearrangement joins TRBV28 to TRBJ2-3; maybe TRBD2 (6 bases). Trimming took off 7 bases at V and 10 bases at J, with 18 bases between the two ends. CDR3 length equals 13 residues. CDR1 MDHEN and CDR2 SYDVKM come from the germline V gene.

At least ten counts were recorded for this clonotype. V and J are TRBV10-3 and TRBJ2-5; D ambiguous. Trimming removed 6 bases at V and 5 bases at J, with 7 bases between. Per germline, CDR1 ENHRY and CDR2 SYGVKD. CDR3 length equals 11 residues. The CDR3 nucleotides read TGTGCCATCAGCACCGGGGAGACCCAGTACTTC. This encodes CAISTGETQYF.

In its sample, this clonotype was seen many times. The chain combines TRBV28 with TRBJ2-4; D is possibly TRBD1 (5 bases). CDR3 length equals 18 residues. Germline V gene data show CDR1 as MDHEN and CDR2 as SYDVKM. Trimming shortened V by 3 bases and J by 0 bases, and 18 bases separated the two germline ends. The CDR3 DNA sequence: TGTGCCAGCAGTTTTAAGTATCAGGGCAGGAGAGCCAAAAACATTCAGTACTTC. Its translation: CASSFKYQGRRAKNIQYF.

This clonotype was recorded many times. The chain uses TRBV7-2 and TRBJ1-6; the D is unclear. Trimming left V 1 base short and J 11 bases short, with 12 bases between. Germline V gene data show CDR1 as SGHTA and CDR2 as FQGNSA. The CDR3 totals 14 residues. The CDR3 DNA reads TGTGCCAGCAGCTTAGGGATCCGGGCTGCACCCCTCCACTTT. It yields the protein CASSLGIRAAPLHF.